The rows below give T cell receptor beta chains drawn from one sample of a study of blood T cell repertoires in COVID-19. Clones were sequenced by immunoSEQ multiplex PCR, and TCRdb holds only the in-frame ones, with some missing. The data hold under 300,000 clones, with approximately 85% observed a single time. The sequenced material came from PBMCs or T cells enriched from blood (not recorded which). These receptors were collected from a woman aged 45-60 years who had recovered from COVID-19. The CDR3 runs from the conserved cysteine through the conserved F or W. A D gene is named only where the DNA matches it firmly.

>TRBJ1-1|TRBV6-1|.
CASSEAYGGGTEAFF
>TRBJ2-1|TRBV3-1/TRBV3-2|TRBD2
CASSHSGRGYNEQFF
>TRBJ1-1|TRBV2|TRBD1
CASSVDRQNTEAFF
>TRBJ1-3|TRBV27|.
CASSLRGGPSSGNTIYF
>TRBJ1-1|TRBV15|TRBD1
CATSRGLSGTGASEAFF
>TRBJ2-7|TRBV6-1|TRBD1
CASSEKGTGRLEQYF
>TRBJ1-4|TRBV7-6|.
CASKRGGATNEKLFF
>TRBJ2-7|TRBV5-5|TRBD1
CASSLPGTGTYEQYF
>TRBJ1-2|TRBV12-5|TRBD1
CASGLVVYADRDRKEANYGYTF
>TRBJ1-2|TRBV19|TRBD1
CASSYVGQNYGYTF
>TRBJ2-7|TRBV28|TRBD2
CASSGTSGSSYEQYF
>TRBJ2-7|TRBV7-9|TRBD2
CASSLGTSGSYEQYF
>TRBJ1-2|TRBV28|.
CASSLENRVNGYTF
>TRBJ2-4|TRBV5-4|TRBD1
CASSPDRFGKNIQYF
>TRBJ2-7|TRBV28|TRBD2
CASSLWELAGAEYEQYF
>TRBJ1-5|TRBV6-5|TRBD1
CASSTDRGSQPQHF
>TRBJ1-2|TRBV27|.
CASSLSLQGRHGYTF
>TRBJ2-2|TRBV7-9|.
CASIRTGTENTGELFF
>TRBJ2-3|TRBV27|TRBD2
CASIIRAGGRPDTQYF